The 9 T cell receptor beta chains listed next were all sequenced from one sample in a study of siplizumab effects on memory and regulatory T cells. Libraries were prepared by immunoSEQ multiplex PCR; TCRdb keeps only in-frame clonotypes and omits some of them. Of 57,000 or so clones in the sample, 93% were seen once. Sequenced material: CD8+ T cells sorted from blood. All receptors derive from a human donor in good health.

The chain combines TRBV4-1 with TRBJ1-1, with 7 bases fitting TRBD1. The CDR3 is made up of 13 amino acids. Germline V gene data show CDR1 as MGHRA and CDR2 as YSYEKL. Trimming removed 5 bases from V and 2 bases from J; junction bases left unmatched: 2. CDR3 protein: CASSDRVNTEAFF. The CDR3 nucleotides read TGCGCCAGCAGCGACAGGGTCAACACTGAAGCTTTCTTT.

The CDR3 DNA follows: TGTGCCAGCAGGCTACAGGGAGGAAAACTGTTTTTT. This encodes CASRLQGGKLFF. The chain joins TRBV27 to TRBJ1-4; D may be TRBD1 (6 bases). Deletions cut 6 bases from V and 10 bases from J, with 12 bases between. This CDR3 has 12 residues. Germline V gene data show CDR1 as MNHEY and CDR2 as SMNVEV (reference sequence).

The V gene is TRBV9, the J gene TRBJ2-7; D could derive from TRBD1 or TRBD2 (5 bases each). The V gene's germline CDR1 is SGDLS and CDR2 YYNGEE. V gave up 1 base and J gave up 0 bases, with 11 bases separating them. This CDR3 comprises 15 residues. CDR3 DNA: TGTGCCAGCAGCGTATTTGAGGGGAGCTCCTACGAGCAGTACTTC. This encodes CASSVFEGSSYEQYF.

This rearrangement joins TRBV4-1 to TRBJ2-7; D is unclear. V lost 0 bases and J lost 0, with 9 bases in between. This CDR3 spans 15 amino acids. The germline V gene has CDR1 MGHRA and CDR2 YSYEKL. This chain's CDR3 is CASSQEPVVSYEQYF. CDR3 bases: TGCGCCAGCAGCCAAGAACCCGTGGTCTCCTACGAGCAGTACTTC.

The genes are TRBV6-5 and TRBJ2-2, with D perhaps TRBD2 (6 bases). The V gene's germline CDR1 is MNHEY and CDR2 SVGAGI. CDR3 length: 15 residues. Trimming shortened V by 0 bases and J by 3 bases, and 8 bases separated the two germline ends. CDR3 DNA: TGTGCCAGCAGTTACTCGCCGGGAGACACCGGGGAGCTGTTTTTT. Translated, it gives CASSYSPGDTGELFF.

The chain has TRBV9 and TRBJ1-1; no clear D gene. Germline CDR1 is SGDLS and CDR2 is YYNGEE. The CDR3 sequence is 13 residues long. V dropped 0 bases and J dropped 4 bases, with 7 bases sitting between them. The CDR3: CASSVGAATEAFF. DNA for the CDR3: TGTGCCAGCAGCGTAGGGGCAGCCACTGAAGCTTTCTTT.

The sample holds one count of this clone. J is TRBJ2-2 and V is TRBV4-3, with 11 bases lining up with TRBD2. There are 17 residues in the CDR3. Germline trimming cut 5 bases from V and 4 bases from J; bases unmatched to any gene: 9. The V gene's germline CDR1 is LGHNA and CDR2 YSLEER. In DNA form, the CDR3 reads TGCGCCAGCAGCGCCGACGTAGCGGGAGGGAGCACCGGGGAGCTGTTTTTT. It translates to CASSADVAGGSTGELFF.

The count of this clone is one. The chain has TRBV6-5 and TRBJ2-7, with no clear D. Trimming removed 4 bases from V and 3 bases from J, with 19 bases in between. Germline V CDR1 and CDR2: MNHEY, SVGAGI. CDR3 length: 16 amino acids. CDR3 protein: CASSSLGLSPNYEQYF. The CDR3 DNA is TGTGCCAGCAGTTCCCTAGGGCTAAGTCCCAACTACGAGCAGTACTTC.

The sample holds one count of this clone. The V gene is TRBV7-9, the J gene TRBJ2-1; D not certain. V was shortened by 5 bases and J by 8 bases, with 16 bases between the two germline ends. The germline CDR1 and CDR2 sequences are SEHNR and FQNEAQ (reference sequence). The CDR3 totals 14 residues. CDR3 amino acids: CASSLVVLQDEQFF. CDR3 bases: TGTGCCAGCAGCCTGGTGGTCCTTCAGGATGAGCAGTTCTTC. Filled out from reference TRBV7-9 and TRBJ2-1, the complete variable domain reads DTGVSQNPRHKITKRGQNVTFRCDPISEHNRLYWYRQTLGQGPEFLTYFQNEAQLEKSRLLSDRFSAERPKGSFSTLEIQRTEQGDSAMYLCASSLVVLQDEQFFGPGTRLTVL.